This note documents a single T cell receptor (beta chain) sequence. This clone has only a few counts. The clone's antigen remains unknown. It has no much larger one-base neighbor in the sample; base qualities were not kept. The data were obtained in a study of cytomegalovirus exposure and HLA in healthy donors (TCRdb year 2017). Study-level background: In an earlier analysis of several hundred of the donors, approximately 300 Gb of sequence data and some 120 million unique TCR beta sequences from about 190 million T cells were reported. An early release covering approximately 600 HLA-typed donors comprised 300 to 350 gigabases of sequencing data and 85 million or so unique TCR sequences. Among the roughly 400 genotyped donors, around 81% belonged to the genetic ancestry cluster associated with self-reported Caucasian donors. The aim of the study was to test whether cataloging public T cell receptors could identify signatures of past pathogen exposure. The T cell repertoires of 550 to 850 subjects were profiled by immunosequencing and related to cytomegalovirus serostatus. In addition to the first cohort of 650 to 800 subjects, a separate validation cohort of around 110 different subjects was used. To predict cytomegalovirus infection status, the study brought together high-throughput TCR immunosequencing, statistical association of individual TCRs with disease status, and machine learning. To study patterns of TCR occurrence, a later analysis re-analyzed previously published TCR beta repertoires from several hundred donors and added high-resolution HLA genotyping. Rather than drawing on any new phenotypic data, the later analysis identified candidate immune exposures from TCR beta sequences and the way those sequences occurred across donors. An earlier analysis of roughly 580 of the donors used high-throughput TCR beta sequencing to judge whether each TCR beta V gene segment behaved as functional or pseudogenic. Donor age, sex, ethnicity and CMV serostatus were compiled alongside the repertoire data. In a later genetic analysis, genome-wide SNP genotypes for about 55% of the roughly 670 donors were used, and that subset was treated as a discovery cohort. Every discovery cohort repertoire had been produced on one sequencing platform. Class I and class II HLA loci were covered by the typing at four-digit resolution. Typing coverage varied by locus: roughly 629-640 donors for A, B, C, DRB1 and DQB1; roughly 510 for DQA1; over 600 for DPA1; fewer than 480 for DPB1. Roughly 5 DR-DQ haplotypes were handled as single units for association and clustering, since linkage in the cohort was strong. On average, approximately 250,000 unique TCR beta nucleotide sequences were sequenced per donor among 398 genotyped donors of the cohort, with around 19% of those sequences being non-productive. Summary of the overall study and its limitations: At a false discovery rate of 0.05, a later analysis linked around 15,000 TCR beta sequences to specific HLA alleles. According to a later analysis, TCR association rates differed among HLA loci, with DRB1 alleles showing the most associated TCRs and HLA-C alleles showing the fewest. According to the authors, the approach could potentially be generalized to other disease states and immunological phenotypes. Because some donors lacked HLA typing at each locus, the association tests relied only on the typed subset. The classifier was reported to diagnose cytomegalovirus status with high specificity and sensitivity in both the original and validation cohorts. Correlated functional status among segregating V segments might reflect linkage disequilibrium, but an unknown experimental factor could not be ruled out. Sequencing depth was assumed to be roughly uniform across donors in the presence/absence analyses, though that assumption may not hold. A total of 150 or so TCR beta chains were listed by the study as associated with cytomegalovirus. This cohort had only TCR beta chains sequenced, and the lack of alpha or paired-chain data limited which features could be detected. According to a later analysis, most CMV-associated TCR beta chains appeared to be HLA-restricted, and the HLA associations seemed to be driven largely by CMV exposure. In vitro tests confirmed that a few of the cytomegalovirus-associated TCR beta chains recognize cytomegalovirus antigens. A further reported finding was that TCR beta sequences accurately predicted the HLA-A and HLA-B alleles for most subjects in the first cohort. Most TCR sequences were seen in very few donors, while some public TCRs were found in many individuals. When HLA alleles, especially DR and DQ, strongly co-occurred, TCR associations were difficult to assign to individual alleles. V-gene and J-gene trimming of TCR beta chains was associated with a missense DCLRE1C variant in a later genetic analysis, and the association was replicated in an independent cohort. About 15 rarely observed V segments, including chromosome 9 orphons, were excluded from the earlier analysis of a few hundred of the donors because counts were too low. For the cohort, immune exposure information was limited to CMV serostatus. In an earlier analysis of 587 of the donors, most TCR beta V segments appeared in productive rearrangements about 87% or about 30% of the time, broadly matching IMGT annotations. In a later genetic analysis, fewer N-insertions in productive TCRs were reported among donors in an Asian-associated ancestry cluster than the roughly 700-donor mean. Several of the top co-occurrence clusters appeared to be linked to parvovirus B19, influenza, CMV and Epstein-Barr virus, according to a later analysis. The 87-base-pair reads could not distinguish some IMGT-functional V segments, including TRBV6-2 and TRBV6-3, so those segments were excluded. A cluster of highly shared sequence variants was judged likely to represent a technical artifact of the sequencing pipeline. Compared with equally common non-associated chains, HLA-associated TCR beta chains in a later analysis were more clonally expanded and had lower generation probabilities.

The cohort comprised around 690 healthy bone marrow donors. At the time of sampling, all cohort members were nominally healthy, though unrecorded immune exposures were likely present. The donor was CMV seropositive and was included in the group of 300 or so seropositive cohort members. Each donor provided a peripheral blood sample, and peripheral blood mononuclear cells were used for TCR beta sequencing. Genomic DNA was extracted from the blood cell samples with the Qiagen DNeasy Blood Extraction Kit. The germline V and J ends show losses of 1 base and 3 bases respectively, and no gene match explains 2 bases of the junction. CDR3 length: 14 amino acids, cysteine to phenylalanine. Just the 42-base CDR3 DNA is kept, in frame starting at base 1. Taken from the germline V gene, the CDR1 and CDR2 loops are SNHLY and FYNNEI. The method behind the library was the immunoSEQ multiplex PCR assay. A mixture of 60 forward primers for TCR Vbeta segments and 13 reverse primers for TCR Jbeta segments was used in the multiplex PCR. The CDR3 region of rearranged TCR beta genes was amplified from genomic DNA with a multiplex PCR assay. Amplified TCR beta libraries were sequenced as 87-base-pair reads on the Illumina HiSeq System. In the authors' own workflow: Across the 700 or so repertoires, a later analysis counted tens of millions of unique TCR beta chains, some 11 million of which were shared by at least two donors. To remove PCR and sequencing errors, raw reads were error-corrected and collapsed into unique sequences using a nearest-neighbor algorithm that merged closely related sequences. CDR3 sequences were aligned to IMGT reference sequences to assign V, D and J gene segments. For a sequence to be retained, a match of at least six nucleotides to both a V gene segment and a J gene segment was required. A rearrangement was called productive if the CDR3 had no stop codons and remained in frame with V and J, and every other rearrangement was called non-productive. CDR3 was defined by IMGT convention, running from the second conserved V-encoded cysteine to the conserved J-encoded phenylalanine. The earlier analysis of more than 450 of the donors excluded sequences that lacked an unambiguous match to a single V gene segment. An earlier analysis of approximately 590 of the donors classified V segments as functional when productive rearrangements were above 56.7% and as segregating when the standard deviation between donors was above 5%. To diagnose cytomegalovirus status from the catalog of TCR beta chain sequences, a statistical classification framework was built. In a later analysis, TCR nucleotide sequences were compared against IMGT/GENE-DB human TR gene sequences so that V and J genes could be assigned. A later analysis assigned CDR3 sequences and most-parsimonious VDJ recombination scenarios with the TCRdist pipeline. In a later analysis, every TCR beta chain was defined by the combination of its CDR3 amino acid sequence and its V-gene family, and reads without a unique V-gene family were dropped. To address suspected cross-contamination and a sequencing artifact, a later analysis removed some 620 highly shared, low-generation-probability nucleotide sequences. In a later analysis, a clonal expansion index for each public chain was calculated from normalized within-repertoire ranks of inferred template counts. In a later analysis, generation probabilities were computed with a VDJ recombination model fitted to out-of-frame rearrangements, and the resulting probabilities were checked against IGoR. In a later analysis, TCR-TCR, TCR-HLA and TCR-CMV co-occurrence was scored with hypergeometric tests, and a repertoire-size bias correction was applied to TCR pairs. False discovery rates were estimated in a later analysis by permuting HLA or CMV assignments 20 times. A later analysis grouped co-occurring TCRs with DBSCAN, adding TCRdist sequence similarity when clustering within HLA-allele-positive subsets. For co-occurrence clustering, repertoires with fewer than 30,000 or more than 120,000 public chains were excluded, along with 5 or 6 repertoires with anomalous nucleotide sharing. TCRdb retrieved this table from immuneACCESS and kept in-frame rearrangements only. Not all clones are present; in checked studies, unresolved V genes account for under half, and no reason is known for the remainder. V and J calls and clone size follow that table, whereas D and trimming were derived from the DNA. This sample lists roughly 200,000 clones; roughly 78% were detected once. Roughly 4.5% of the sample belongs to the ten largest clones.

This chain joins TRBV2 to TRBJ1-1; TRBD1 agrees with 7 junctional bases. The specimen sequenced was PBMCs. The receptor was isolated from a woman aged 25 to 39 in good health and CMV-seropositive. The DNA sequence follows: TGTGCCAGCAGTGAAGAGGGGGCGGACACTGAAGCTTTCTTT. Translated, it reads CASSEEGADTEAFF.